This T cell receptor beta chain stems from a study of vaccination and CD4 T cells after COVID-19. Overall study context: With a range of 35 to 161, the median interval from diagnosis to drawing post-COVID samples was around 100 days. The stimulus for the cells was overlapping spike peptides derived from SARS-CoV-2, HCoV-NL63, HCoV-OC43 and HCoV-229E. Control cultures received a CEFX pool, an HIV-1 Nef pool, or no peptide.

Regarding the study as a whole: SARS-CoV-2-reactive clonotype medians increased from around 20 to 38, not significantly.

Treatment noted: approximately nine-day PBMC culture with coronavirus spike peptide pools or control peptides (ViraFEST assay). About this clonotype itself: No antigen is known for it.

The Oncomine TCR Beta short-read assay was applied to DNA of cultured CD4+ T cells. TCRdb fed the PCR reads into MiXCR, producing one record per CDR3 protein. The sample contains over 10,000 distinct CDR3 sequences, roughly 36% of which appear only once. The CDR3 is made up of 13 amino acids. Looked up from germline, CDR1 is MDHEN and CDR2 is SYDVKM. Trimming at V came to 6 bases and at J to 8 bases, leaving 3 bases not matched to a gene. The receptor was derived from a human donor with COVID-19. Sample: cultured CD4+ T cells from blood. The rearrangement joins TRBV28 to TRBJ1-6; 8 bases agree with TRBD1. The CDR3 bases are TGTGCCAGCAGCCCGACAGGGGATTCACCCCTCCACTTT. It specifies CASSPTGDSPLHF.